This TCR beta chain was sequenced for a study of cytomegalovirus exposure and HLA in healthy donors. PCR amplification relied on 60 Vbeta primers (plus 13 Jbeta primers). TCRdb keeps only in-frame clones here, not all; method: immunoSEQ multiplex PCR. The data contain roughly 140,000 clones, about three quarters of them seen just once; the ten biggest clones take up about 1.3%. Study observations and caveats: Cytomegalovirus association was listed for about 150 TCR beta chains.

Points on this clone: Its target is unknown.

This TCR was recovered from a man between 18 and 29 years old in good health and CMV-seronegative. Sequencing was performed on PBMCs.

The CDR3 DNA sequence: TGTGCCAGCAGCCTGGGGGCGGTTGGTGAGCAGTACTTC. Amino acids: CASSLGAVGEQYF. The gene calls are TRBV6-5 and TRBJ2-7, with D perhaps matching TRBD1 (6 bases). The V gene's germline CDR1 is MNHEY and CDR2 SVGAGI. This CDR3 has 13 residues. V gave up 6 bases and J gave up 7 bases, with 16 bases separating them.